This TCR beta chain was identified in a study of OX40 agonist ivuxolimab in advanced cancers. The wider study: Patients undergoing dose escalation presented with hepatocellular carcinoma, melanoma, renal cell or head and neck cancer.

Clones were sequenced by immunoSEQ multiplex PCR, and TCRdb holds only the in-frame ones, with some missing. The top ten clones hold roughly 2.3% of a sample with around 62,000 clones, around 80% of them seen once. V trimming: 7 bases; J trimming: 5 bases; junction bases outside the gene matches: 20. The CDR3 contains 18 residues. CDR1 is LNHDA, CDR2 SQIVND, per germline (reference sequence). Study-wide results and caveats: Researchers did not establish what antigens the expanded peripheral T cells target.

Details on this clone: Its antigen is currently unknown.

The receptor was isolated from an adult with an advanced solid tumor such as melanoma, head and neck, liver or kidney cancer. The chain combines TRBV19 with TRBJ2-3, with TRBD1 matching over 8 bases. Sequenced material: CD4+ or CD8+ T cells sorted from blood, taken in a trial of the OX40 agonist ivuxolimab. The CDR3 loop is CASTKKKGGTGRKDTQYF. The CDR3 DNA reads TGTGCCAGTACCAAAAAGAAGGGCGGGACAGGTAGAAAAGATACGCAGTATTTT.